These T cell receptor beta chains were read from a single sample in a study of T cells in Graves' hyperthyroidism and ophthalmopathy. TCRdb recomputed calls from the multiplex PCR reads with MiXCR, one row per CDR3 protein. Altogether 450,000 to 600,000 distinct CDR3 sequences are present, less than 15% being singletons, with the ten largest covering roughly 13%. Sequenced material: blood. The receptors derive from a woman in her forties with Graves' hyperthyroidism. The CDR3 runs from the conserved cysteine through the conserved F or W.

J gene,V gene,CDR3 protein
TRBJ2-1,TRBV2,CASRGTGSNEQFF
TRBJ2-3,TRBV12-3/TRBV12-4,CASTLAGENTDTQYF
TRBJ1-3,TRBV6-1,CASSGRIQGNTIYF
TRBJ2-1,TRBV3-1,CASSQALAGGTDEQFF
TRBJ1-1,TRBV3-1,CASRRDRGAAFF
TRBJ1-4,TRBV5-1,CASSGIGSTNEKLFF
TRBJ2-7,TRBV27,CASSLSVAGPSYEQYF
TRBJ2-7,TRBV3-1,CASSQPGQGFLEQYF
TRBJ2-3,TRBV7-9,CASGRTDTQYF
TRBJ2-1,TRBV12-3/TRBV12-4,CASSLGSQGLGGNEQFF
TRBJ1-1,TRBV6-1,CASSDSGFNTEAFF
TRBJ1-3,TRBV9,CASSPSEGGSGNTIYF
TRBJ2-7,TRBV5-1,CASSLGLAGAEFSYEQYF
TRBJ1-1,TRBV28,CASSLSRGQGEAFF